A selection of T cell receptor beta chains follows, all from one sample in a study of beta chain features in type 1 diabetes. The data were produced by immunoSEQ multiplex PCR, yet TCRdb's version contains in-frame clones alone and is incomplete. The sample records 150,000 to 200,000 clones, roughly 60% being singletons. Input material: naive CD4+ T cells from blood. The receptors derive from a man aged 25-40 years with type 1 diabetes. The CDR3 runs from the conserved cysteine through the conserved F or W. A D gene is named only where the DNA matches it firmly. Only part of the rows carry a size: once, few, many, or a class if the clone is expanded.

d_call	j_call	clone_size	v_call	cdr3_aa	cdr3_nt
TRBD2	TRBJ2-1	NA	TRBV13	CASRKTSGGYNEQFF	TGTGCCAGCAGGAAAACTAGCGGGGGTTACAATGAGCAGTTCTTC
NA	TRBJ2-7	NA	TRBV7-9	CASSFYHEQYF	TGTGCCAGCAGCTTCTATCACGAGCAGTACTTC
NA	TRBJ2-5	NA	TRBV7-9	CASSSSGTQYF	TGTGCCAGCAGCTCTTCAGGGACCCAGTACTTC
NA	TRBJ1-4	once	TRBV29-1	CSVVQNNEKLFF	TGCAGCGTGGTGCAGAATAATGAAAAACTGTTTTTT
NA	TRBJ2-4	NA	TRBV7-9	CASSLGQGASEAKNIQYF	TGTGCCAGCAGCTTAGGTCAAGGGGCCAGTGAAGCCAAAAACATTCAGTACTTC
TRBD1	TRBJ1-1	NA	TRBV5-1	CASSLVGTVNTEAFF	TGCGCCAGCAGCTTGGTAGGGACAGTGAACACTGAAGCTTTCTTT
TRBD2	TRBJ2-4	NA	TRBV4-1	CASSQDRASGEDIQYF	TGCGCCAGCAGCCAAGATCGGGCTAGCGGGGAAGACATTCAGTACTTC
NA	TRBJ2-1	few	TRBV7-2	CASSPIVGNEQFF	TGTGCCAGCAGCCCAATAGTTGGGAATGAGCAGTTCTTC
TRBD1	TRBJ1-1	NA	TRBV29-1	CSVTGALNTEAFF	TGCAGCGTGACAGGGGCGCTTAACACTGAAGCTTTCTTT
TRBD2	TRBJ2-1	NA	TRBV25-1	CASSEWTSGGYNEQFF	TGTGCCAGCAGTGAATGGACTAGCGGGGGGTACAATGAGCAGTTCTTC
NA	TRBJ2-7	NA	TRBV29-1	CSARDIPYEQYF	TGCAGCGCGCGGGACATCCCCTACGAGCAGTACTTC
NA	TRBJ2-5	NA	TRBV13	CASSLVGMKETQYF	TGTGCCAGCAGCTTAGTGGGGATGAAAGAGACCCAGTACTTC
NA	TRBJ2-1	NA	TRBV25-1	CASSAHPGGANNEQFF	TGTGCCAGCAGTGCCCACCCGGGGGGCGCAAACAATGAGCAGTTCTTC
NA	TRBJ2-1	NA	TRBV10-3	CAIRITGLNEQFF	TGTGCCATCAGGATCACCGGCCTCAATGAGCAGTTCTTC
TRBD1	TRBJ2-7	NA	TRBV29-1	CSVEDRTGGYEQYF	TGCAGCGTTGAGGACCGGACAGGGGGATACGAGCAGTACTTC
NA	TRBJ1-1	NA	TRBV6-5	CASSTNSPWRTEAFF	TGTGCCAGCAGTACCAACAGTCCTTGGAGGACTGAAGCTTTCTTT
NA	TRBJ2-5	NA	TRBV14	CASSQGDWPRETQYF	TGTGCCAGCAGCCAAGGGGACTGGCCCCGCGAGACCCAGTACTTC
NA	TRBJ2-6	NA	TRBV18	CASSSTDSGANVLTF	TGTGCCAGCTCATCTACAGACTCTGGGGCCAACGTCCTGACTTTC
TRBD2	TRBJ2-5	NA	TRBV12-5	CASGRGGYQETQYF	TGTGCTAGTGGCCGCGGGGGGTACCAAGAGACCCAGTACTTC
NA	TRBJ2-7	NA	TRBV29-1	CSVEDGLIEQYF	TGCAGCGTTGAAGATGGCCTAATCGAGCAGTACTTC
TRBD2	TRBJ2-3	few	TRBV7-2	CASSSLAGADTQYF	TGTGCCAGCAGCTCATTAGCGGGGGCAGATACGCAGTATTTT
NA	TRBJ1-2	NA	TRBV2	CASRAVDNYGYTF	TGTGCCAGCAGGGCGGTGGATAACTATGGCTACACCTTC
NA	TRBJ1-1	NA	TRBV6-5	CASSLRGTNTEAFF	TGTGCCAGCAGCCTCCGGGGCACGAACACTGAAGCTTTCTTT
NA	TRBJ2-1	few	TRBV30	CAWSGGGSYNEQFF	TGTGCCTGGAGCGGAGGGGGCTCCTACAATGAGCAGTTCTTC
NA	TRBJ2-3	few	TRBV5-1	CASSLVGQGRASYTQYF	TGCGCCAGCAGCTTGGTGGGTCAGGGCCGCGCTTCGTATACGCAGTATTTT
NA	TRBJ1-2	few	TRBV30	CAWALPGLTRLDTF	TGTGCCTGGGCCTTGCCGGGCCTTACCCGTCTGGACACCTTC
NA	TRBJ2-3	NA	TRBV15	CATSRDLSFADTQYF	TGTGCCACCAGCAGAGATCTATCCTTCGCAGATACGCAGTATTTT
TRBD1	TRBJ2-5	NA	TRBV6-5	CASSRTGAEGETQYF	TGTGCCAGCAGTCGGACAGGGGCGGAAGGGGAGACCCAGTACTTC
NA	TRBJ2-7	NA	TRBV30	CAWSQGIGYEQYF	TGTGCCTGGAGTCAGGGGATAGGGTACGAGCAGTACTTC
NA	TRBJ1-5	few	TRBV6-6	CASSYSWTENQPQHF	TGTGCCAGCAGTTACTCGTGGACGGAGAATCAGCCCCAGCATTTT
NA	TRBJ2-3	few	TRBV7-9	CASSLLLAGGTDTQYF	TGTGCCAGCAGCTTACTTCTGGCAGGGGGCACAGATACGCAGTATTTT
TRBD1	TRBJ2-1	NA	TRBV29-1	CSVEDSTGGGEQFF	TGCAGCGTTGAAGACTCAACAGGGGGCGGTGAGCAGTTCTTC
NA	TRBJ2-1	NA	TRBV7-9	CASTPQGDEQFF	TGTGCCAGCACACCACAGGGAGATGAGCAGTTCTTC
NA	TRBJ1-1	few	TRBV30	CAWSVQGNTEAFF	TGTGCCTGGAGTGTACAGGGGAACACTGAAGCTTTCTTT
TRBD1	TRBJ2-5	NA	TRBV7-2	CASSLVQGWQETQYF	TGTGCCAGCAGCTTAGTACAGGGGTGGCAAGAGACCCAGTACTTC
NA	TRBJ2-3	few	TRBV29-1	CSVEEGGGSTDTQYF	TGCAGCGTTGAAGAAGGTGGGGGTAGCACAGATACGCAGTATTTT
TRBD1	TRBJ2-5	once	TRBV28	CASSSGQGARTQYF	TGTGCCAGCAGTTCCGGACAGGGGGCTAGGACCCAGTACTTC
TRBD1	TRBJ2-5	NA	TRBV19	CASSIGTGGETQYF	TGTGCCAGTAGTATAGGTACAGGGGGAGAGACCCAGTACTTC
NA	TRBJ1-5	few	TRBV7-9	CASQGSNQPQHF	TGTGCCAGTCAGGGTAGCAATCAGCCCCAGCATTTT
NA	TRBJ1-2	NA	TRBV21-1	CASSNPYGYTF	TGTGCCAGCAGCAACCCCTATGGCTACACCTTC